Listed below are T cell receptor beta chains from one sample, sequenced in a study of T cell changes during pregnancy in multiple sclerosis. Measured with immunoSEQ multiplex PCR; TCRdb has only the in-frame clones, and not every one. The table records under 85,000 clones, 85% to 90% of them present only once. Sequenced here: peripheral blood, sampled after pregnancy. These receptors were collected from a female donor in good health, enrolled as a control in a pregnancy study. Both conserved end residues are trimmed from each CDR3. The order of the fields is V gene, D gene, CDR3 protein. The D gene is left open where the match is weak.

V: TRBV23-1; D: .; CDR3: ASSQSRAGMYQETQY
V: TRBV5-4; D: .; CDR3: ASSLGQGTQETQY
V: TRBV9; D: .; CDR3: ASSVEYRATNYGYT
V: TRBV27; D: TRBD1; CDR3: ASSLGTGGETQY
V: TRBV7-6; D: .; CDR3: ASSPGSGAISGNTIY
V: TRBV5-6; D: TRBD1; CDR3: ASSQDRGNSPLH
V: TRBV5-1; D: .; CDR3: ASSTRIGANTGELF
V: TRBV11-3; D: .; CDR3: ASSYRTSYEQY
V: TRBV6-1; D: .; CDR3: ASSERLGRMNTEAF
V: TRBV6-5; D: .; CDR3: ASSLYRGINTEAF
V: TRBV4-1; D: .; CDR3: ASSPPGAETQY
V: TRBV7-2; D: .; CDR3: ASSLQGGSSSYNEQF
V: TRBV25-1; D: .; CDR3: ASSEWGEIDTEAF
V: TRBV5-1; D: TRBD1; CDR3: ASSPSLQGNYGYT
V: TRBV15; D: TRBD2; CDR3: ATSSPRGGRPGELF
V: TRBV2; D: TRBD2; CDR3: ASRGAGVSYEQY
V: TRBV20-1; D: .; CDR3: SASGENEQY
V: TRBV6-5; D: .; CDR3: ASSPREFNQPQH
V: TRBV12-5; D: .; CDR3: ASGFGNSYNEQF
V: TRBV29-1; D: TRBD1; CDR3: SALRDRGAYEQY
V: TRBV9; D: TRBD1; CDR3: ASSVRLGKGASPAEAF
V: TRBV2; D: TRBD1; CDR3: ASSPGGSYEQY
V: TRBV9; D: TRBD1; CDR3: ASSVGTGLREETQY
V: TRBV7-6; D: TRBD2; CDR3: ASSTRTSGSSYEQF
V: TRBV6-5; D: .; CDR3: ASSYSVSGSSYEQY
V: TRBV30; D: TRBD1; CDR3: AWKIQGNPEAF
V: TRBV9; D: .; CDR3: ASSVARTPNTEAF
V: TRBV6-5; D: TRBD1; CDR3: ASSSGTGWEKPQH
V: TRBV6-4; D: .; CDR3: ASSGLGAPKAGNTIY
V: TRBV6-5; D: TRBD1; CDR3: ASTKFNTGGRELF
V: TRBV7-9; D: .; CDR3: ASSLTRLALNTGELF
V: TRBV6-6; D: TRBD2; CDR3: ASSYGDLAGLYEQY
V: TRBV4-1; D: TRBD1; CDR3: ASSYRDRESYEQY
V: TRBV29-1; D: .; CDR3: SVGGEGQPQH
V: TRBV30; D: TRBD1; CDR3: ARDSRNYGYT
V: TRBV5-1; D: .; CDR3: ASSPQGGNEQF
V: TRBV7-6; D: TRBD1; CDR3: ASSLATGEIGGEQY
V: TRBV14; D: TRBD2; CDR3: ASSQGSGGVETQY
V: TRBV5-6; D: TRBD2; CDR3: ASSRGGLANEQF
V: TRBV7-2; D: TRBD2; CDR3: ASSLDWRGGEDTQY
V: TRBV7-6; D: TRBD1; CDR3: ASSRGQNYEQY
V: TRBV4-3; D: TRBD2; CDR3: ASSQDRGTSGYEQY
V: TRBV27; D: .; CDR3: ASRILRTGGPSYNEQF
V: TRBV15; D: TRBD1; CDR3: ATSREFGQGAQGYT
V: TRBV5-6; D: .; CDR3: ASSVAVNQPQH
V: TRBV5-1; D: TRBD1; CDR3: ASSFGTDMNTEAF
V: TRBV10-2; D: TRBD2; CDR3: ASSIAGSSYNEQF
V: TRBV5-6; D: .; CDR3: ASTMGAEVGTQY
V: TRBV9; D: TRBD2; CDR3: ASSVEIGVAGGYNEQF
V: TRBV10-1; D: .; CDR3: ASSETLGGGVNTGELF
V: TRBV27; D: TRBD1; CDR3: ASSLRSGGRSNQPQH
V: TRBV7-8; D: TRBD1; CDR3: ASSQSTGELNQPQH
V: TRBV5-6; D: .; CDR3: ASSFGYYEQY
V: TRBV11-2; D: .; CDR3: ASSLARAKNIQY
V: TRBV5-1; D: TRBD2; CDR3: ASSPSGGRETQY
V: TRBV2; D: TRBD2; CDR3: ASSAAGGHSEQF
V: TRBV5-4; D: .; CDR3: ASSLEQYYGYT
V: TRBV29-1; D: .; CDR3: SVTVQGTEEQY
V: TRBV6-5; D: .; CDR3: ASSAVDRSGNTIY
V: TRBV5-1; D: TRBD1; CDR3: ASSLGQGYDTEAF